This T cell receptor (beta chain) is from a study of blood T cells in healthy people across ages. Then a second PCR, running roughly 7 to 11 cycles, was carried out with a sample-barcoded 5' primer and a J-beta primer mix. TCRdb used MiXCR to reprocess the 5' RACE reads, holding one entry per CDR3 protein. The sample lists 600,000 to 800,000 distinct CDR3 sequences; approximately 21% were seen once. This clonotype was found a few times. What it binds is unknown. The junction and the germline gene differ at one end; a read error may be behind it. Study-wide results and limits: The long-lived group displayed more naive CD4+ cells, plus higher diversity, than the aged donors did. Diversity of TCR beta per million T cells declined in a roughly linear way with age.

The CDR3 is 16 residues long. CDR1 is SGHRS and CDR2 is YFSETQ in the germline V gene. The sequenced material came from blood. The sequence derives from a man in his 70s in good health. The chain couples TRBV5-1 to TRBJ2-6, with D maybe TRBD1 (5 bases). CDR3 coding DNA: TGCGCCAGCAGCCCGCGGTATGAACCTGGGGCCAACGTCCCGACTTTC. This translates into CASSPRYEPGANVPTF. Using reference TRBV5-1 and TRBJ2-6 for the parts outside the CDR3, the full variable domain is KAGVTQTPRYLIKTRGQQVTLSCSPISGHRSVSWYQQTPGQGLQFLFEYFSETQRNKGNFPGRFSGRQFSNSRSEMNVSTLELGDSALYLCASSPRYEPGANVPTFGAGSRLTVL.